Shown below are 27 T cell receptor beta chains from a single sample sequenced in a study of cytomegalovirus exposure and HLA in healthy donors. PCR amplification relied on 60 Vbeta primers (plus 13 Jbeta primers). This table comes from immunoSEQ multiplex PCR, and its TCRdb copy is limited to in-frame clones, with some not included. The sample gives 150,000 to 200,000 clones, roughly 80% of which show up once; about 2.4% is in the top ten. The material sequenced was PBMCs. All receptors come from a male donor in good health and CMV-seronegative.

This clone was seen a handful of times. The CDR3 nucleotides read TGCAGCGTTGACGACCACACAGGGGGAACTTCCTACAATGAGCAGTTCTTC. As protein: CSVDDHTGGTSYNEQFF. The chain uses TRBV29-1 and TRBJ2-1; TRBD1 matches at 8 bases. Trimming at V came to 3 bases and at J to 1 base, leaving 11 bases not matched to a gene. This CDR3 is 17 amino acids long. Germline CDR1 reads SQVTM; CDR2 reads ANQGSEA.

In its sample, this clone was seen a few times. V usage is TRBV4-1 and J usage is TRBJ1-6, with 8 positions matching TRBD1. Germline V gene data show CDR1 as MGHRA and CDR2 as YSYEKL. The CDR3 has 16 amino acids. V shed 4 bases, J shed 6 bases, and the junction held 8 bases outside the gene matches. This CDR3 is CASSPTPGGRNSPLHF. CDR3 in DNA: TGCGCCAGCAGCCCGACCCCAGGGGGCCGTAATTCACCCCTCCACTTT.

The chain is built from TRBV6-5 and TRBJ2-5; 7 positions agree with TRBD1. The DNA end is a closer match to TRBJ2-7, so the J assignment may be wrong. The CDR3 runs 14 residues. In germline, CDR1 is MNHEY, CDR2 SVGAGI. CDR3: CASRPGQSSYEQYF. CDR3 DNA sequence: TGTGCCAGTCGGCCGGGACAGAGCTCCTACGAGCAGTACTTC.

The chain links TRBV28 to TRBJ2-4; no clear D gene. The CDR3 extends over 14 amino acids. V lost 4 bases, J lost 6 bases, and 13 bases lay in between. Germline loops: CDR1 MDHEN, CDR2 SYDVKM. CDR3 nucleotides: TGTGCCAGCAGTTCCGATGGCGGAACAAACATTCAGTACTTC. Translated, it gives CASSSDGGTNIQYF.

This rearrangement joins TRBV4-2 to TRBJ2-1; 9 bases line up with TRBD2. Trimming cost V 2 bases and J 1 base; bases outside gene matches: 6. The CDR3 has 17 amino acids. Germline V CDR1 and CDR2: LGHNA, YNFKEQ. The CDR3 loop is CASSQNLAGSSYNEQFF. CDR3 bases: TGTGCCAGCAGCCAAAACCTAGCGGGGAGTTCCTACAATGAGCAGTTCTTC.

The rearrangement links TRBV6-1 to TRBJ1-2; possible D gene TRBD1, 6 bases. The CDR3 has 12 amino acids. The germline V gene has CDR1 MNHNS and CDR2 SASEGT. Trimming left V 6 bases short and J 4 bases short, with 9 bases between. For the CDR3, the DNA is TGTGCCAGCAGAGACAGGAGCTATGGCTACACCTTC. Translating gives CASRDRSYGYTF.

V and J are TRBV19 and TRBJ2-1; TRBD1 matches at 10 bases. The CDR3 is 16 amino acids. CDR1 is LNHDA, CDR2 SQIVND, per germline (reference sequence). V was pared by 6 bases and J by 1 base, with 6 bases of the junction left unmatched. CDR3 region: CASSKDRGRSYNEQFF. The CDR3 bases are TGTGCCAGTAGCAAGGACAGGGGGAGATCCTACAATGAGCAGTTCTTC.

This chain joins TRBV4-3 and TRBJ1-2; weak D call: TRBD1 (6 bases). Germline loops: CDR1 LGHNA, CDR2 YSLEER. V was cut by 1 base and J by 7 bases, with 13 bases left in between. CDR3 length: 14 amino acids. This chain's CDR3 is CASSQVGGAGGYTF. CDR3 DNA sequence: TGCGCCAGCAGCCAAGTTGGGGGGGCGGGTGGCTACACCTTC.

The V and J genes are TRBV27 and TRBJ2-2; a possible D gene is TRBD1 (6 bases). The length of the CDR3 is 17 residues. The V end was cut by 5 bases, the J end by 5 bases, with 21 bases between. Germline loops: CDR1 MNHEY, CDR2 SMNVEV (reference sequence). The CDR3 DNA reads as TGTGCCAGCAGTCTATTCGCACAGGGAAAATTTACCGGGGAGCTGTTTTTT. Amino acids: CASSLFAQGKFTGELFF.

The rearrangement links TRBV6-6 to TRBJ2-7, with TRBD1 as a possible D gene (5 bases). Germline-derived CDR1 and CDR2 are MNHNY and SVGAGI (reference sequence). Trimming took off 5 bases at V and 2 bases at J, with 16 bases between the two ends. The CDR3 loop spans 15 amino acids. The CDR3 DNA sequence: TGTGCCAGCAGTCCATTAACGGACACCACCTACGAGCAGTACTTC. This gives the protein CASSPLTDTTYEQYF.

V usage is TRBV5-6 and J usage is TRBJ2-1; 7 bases line up with TRBD2. The CDR3 spans 14 residues. The germline V gene encodes CDR1 SGHDT and CDR2 YYEEEE. V lost 2 bases and J lost 1; bases outside the gene matches: 0. In DNA form, the CDR3 reads TGTGCCAGCAGCTTCGGGGGGTCCTACAATGAGCAGTTCTTC. This codes for CASSFGGSYNEQFF.

This clone appeared a single time. The chain has TRBV28 and TRBJ2-5; a weak D match, TRBD1 (7 bases). In germline, CDR1 is MDHEN, CDR2 SYDVKM. The CDR3 loop spans 15 amino acids. V lost 1 base to trimming and J lost 4 bases, with 13 bases between them. In nucleotides, the CDR3 is TGTGCCAGCAGTTTATTAGCGGCAGGGGGAGAGACCCAGTACTTC. This encodes CASSLLAAGGETQYF.

This chain uses TRBV9 with TRBJ2-7; TRBD2 matches at 7 bases. Germline lookup yields CDR1 SGDLS and CDR2 YYNGEE. The ends lost 0 bases at V and 0 bases at J; junction bases unmatched: 12. The CDR3 runs 18 residues. The CDR3 nucleotides read TGTGCCAGCAGCGTAGCCCCTGTGGGTGGCGGGAGCTCCTACGAGCAGTACTTC. This encodes CASSVAPVGGGSSYEQYF.

This clone came up a few times. V and J are TRBV6-5 and TRBJ2-7; 8 nucleotides line up with TRBD2. CDR1 is MNHEY, CDR2 SVGAGI, per germline. This CDR3 has 15 residues. The trim removed 5 bases at V and 1 base at J, leaving 7 bases unmatched. CDR3 in DNA: TGTGCCAGCAGTGTCCTCGCGGGGGGATCCTACGAGCAGTACTTC. Amino acid sequence: CASSVLAGGSYEQYF.

The chain joins TRBV7-2 to TRBJ1-1; D is perhaps TRBD1 (5 bases). The V end lost 0 bases, the J end lost 6 bases, and 14 bases lay between the germline ends. The CDR3 runs to 15 residues. Per the germline V gene, CDR1 is SGHTA and CDR2 is FQGNSA. The CDR3 here is CASSLAGGRRAEAFF. The DNA for the CDR3 is TGTGCCAGCAGCTTAGCGGGGGGTAGAAGGGCTGAAGCTTTCTTT.

This chain links TRBV5-4 with TRBJ1-3; D not resolved. V was shortened by 0 bases and J by 0 bases, with 10 bases between the two germline ends. Germline V gene sequence: CDR1 SGHNT, CDR2 YYREEE (reference sequence). The CDR3 runs 16 residues. The CDR3 loop is CASSLERLNSGNTIYF. The CDR3 nucleotides are TGTGCCAGCAGCTTGGAGAGGCTTAACTCTGGAAACACCATATATTTT. The whole variable domain, remainder taken from reference TRBV5-4 and TRBJ1-3, is ETGVTQSPTHLIKTRGQQVTLRCSSQSGHNTVSWYQQALGQGPQFIFQYYREEENGRGNFPPRFSGLQFPNYSSELNVNALELDDSALYLCASSLERLNSGNTIYFGEGSWLTVV.

The gene calls are TRBV6-5 and TRBJ1-1; D is unresolved. Trimming removed 0 bases from V and 1 base from J, with 9 bases in between. In germline, CDR1 is MNHEY, CDR2 SVGAGI. The CDR3 is 15 amino acids. CDR3 DNA: TGTGCCAGCAGTTACTCGAGCCTTTCGAACACTGAAGCTTTCTTT. Translation gives CASSYSSLSNTEAFF.

This clone was seen a single time. The V call is TRBV28, the J call TRBJ1-2; 12 bases are shared with TRBD1. CDR3 length: 16 amino acids. CDR1 is MDHEN, CDR2 SYDVKM, per germline. V lost 5 bases and J lost 5; bases outside the gene matches: 9. CDR3 amino acids: CASSPYQGQGAYGYTF. The CDR3 DNA sequence: TGTGCCAGCAGTCCCTATCAGGGACAGGGGGCGTATGGCTACACCTTC.

In nucleotides, the CDR3 is TGCAGCGTTGCGGAGGTGGGAGAGACCCAGTACTTC. Protein sequence: CSVAEVGETQYF. V usage is TRBV29-1 and J usage is TRBJ2-5, with a possible D match to TRBD2 (5 bases). Germline lookup yields CDR1 SQVTM and CDR2 ANQGSEA. The V gene lost 4 bases and the J gene lost 4 bases, with 10 bases spanning the gap. CDR3 length equals 12 residues.

V gene TRBV4-1 combines with J gene TRBJ2-2; TRBD2 aligns across 10 bases. The CDR3 loop spans 16 amino acids. Trimming at V came to 1 base and at J to 4 bases, leaving 3 bases not matched to a gene. Germline CDR1 is MGHRA and CDR2 is YSYEKL. CDR3 residues: CASSQGTSGLTGELFF. CDR3 nucleotides: TGCGCCAGCAGCCAAGGGACTAGCGGCCTCACCGGGGAGCTGTTTTTT.

The rearrangement links TRBV6-1 to TRBJ2-1, with 12 bases aligning to TRBD1. Germline CDR1 and CDR2: MNHNS and SASEGT. The CDR3 runs to 14 residues. The V gene end was trimmed by 7 bases and the J gene end by 9 bases; junction bases not matched to a gene: 7. This CDR3 reads CASNRDRGLGEQFF. The CDR3 coding sequence is TGTGCCAGCAACCGGGACAGGGGGCTGGGTGAGCAGTTCTTC.

The chain has TRBV6-5 and TRBJ2-1; D unresolved. CDR1 is MNHEY, CDR2 SVGAGI, per germline. Trimming removed 1 base at V and 7 bases at J, with 2 bases between. The CDR3 loop spans 11 amino acids. CDR3 sequence: CASSYLNEQFF. The CDR3 nucleotides are TGTGCCAGCAGTTACTTAAATGAGCAGTTCTTC.

This chain links TRBV5-8 with TRBJ2-5, with TRBD2 matching 8 bases. With V trimmed by 3 bases and J by 0 bases, 1 base remained unmatched. Germline V gene sequence: CDR1 SGHTS, CDR2 YDEGEE. This CDR3 has 14 residues. CDR3 DNA sequence: TGTGCCAGCAGCTCGGGGGGGGACCAAGAGACCCAGTACTTC. As protein: CASSSGGDQETQYF.

This clone appeared a few times. The chain recombines TRBV28 with TRBJ1-3; 12 bases are shared with TRBD1. J was trimmed by 8 bases and V by 4 bases; bases with no gene match: 9. The length of the CDR3 is 16 residues. Per germline, CDR1 MDHEN and CDR2 SYDVKM. CDR3 bases: TGTGCCAGCAGTTCTCCCGGGACAGGGGGCGCAGACACCATATATTTT. Translating gives CASSSPGTGGADTIYF.

The chain recombines TRBV7-9 with TRBJ2-7, with 13 bases identical to TRBD2. Germline V gene lookup returns CDR1 SEHNR and CDR2 FQNEAQ (reference sequence). Trimming removed 2 bases from V and 0 bases from J; junction bases left unmatched: 4. CDR3 length: 17 residues. For the CDR3, the DNA is TGTGCCAGCAGCTTATACGGACTAGCGGGGGACTCCTACGAGCAGTACTTC. It encodes CASSLYGLAGDSYEQYF.

This clone is a singleton in its sample. CDR3 sequence (DNA): TGTGCCAGCAGTAACAGCCTAAGTTCACCCCTCCACTTT. It codes for CASSNSLSSPLHF. The gene calls are TRBV2 and TRBJ1-6, with unresolved D. Trimming removed 5 bases at V and 9 bases at J, with 11 bases between. This CDR3 has 13 residues. Germline V lookup: CDR1 SNHLY, CDR2 FYNNEI.

The gene calls are TRBV19 and TRBJ1-2; tentatively, D is TRBD1 (6 bases). The CDR3 totals 14 residues. The germline gives CDR1 LNHDA, CDR2 SQIVND (reference sequence). V dropped 5 bases and J dropped 4 bases, with 14 bases sitting between them. The CDR3: CASSPRTVTYGYTF. DNA of the CDR3: TGTGCCAGTAGTCCACGGACAGTTACCTATGGCTACACCTTC.